Sequencing of this T cell receptor (beta chain) was carried out in a study of long-term antiretroviral therapy in people with HIV. A v3.0 immunoSEQ assay was performed at survey level. For each individual sample, sequencing targeted roughly 35,000-55,000 T-cell genomes. Clones were read by immunoSEQ multiplex PCR, and TCRdb kept only the in-frame ones, dropping some. Of some 16,000 clones in the sample, 75% to 85% were seen once. The CDR3 has 19 amino acids. Germline loops: CDR1 ENHRY, CDR2 SYGVKD. With V trimmed by 0 bases and J by 0 bases, 5 bases remained unmatched. Post-ART PBMC samples numbered at least two per donor, and pre-ART ones at least one. There were roughly 1-10 million cryopreserved PBMC in the samples before DNA extraction.

The rearrangement links TRBV10-3 to TRBJ2-6; 10 bases agree with TRBD2. Sequencing used unsorted PBMCs, obtained 2.1 years after starting antiretroviral therapy. This TCR was sampled from a man in his forties or fifties with HIV. The CDR3 sequence is CAISESGLAGASGANVLTF. As DNA, the CDR3 is TGTGCCATCAGTGAGTCGGGGCTAGCGGGGGCCTCTGGGGCCAACGTCCTGACTTTC.